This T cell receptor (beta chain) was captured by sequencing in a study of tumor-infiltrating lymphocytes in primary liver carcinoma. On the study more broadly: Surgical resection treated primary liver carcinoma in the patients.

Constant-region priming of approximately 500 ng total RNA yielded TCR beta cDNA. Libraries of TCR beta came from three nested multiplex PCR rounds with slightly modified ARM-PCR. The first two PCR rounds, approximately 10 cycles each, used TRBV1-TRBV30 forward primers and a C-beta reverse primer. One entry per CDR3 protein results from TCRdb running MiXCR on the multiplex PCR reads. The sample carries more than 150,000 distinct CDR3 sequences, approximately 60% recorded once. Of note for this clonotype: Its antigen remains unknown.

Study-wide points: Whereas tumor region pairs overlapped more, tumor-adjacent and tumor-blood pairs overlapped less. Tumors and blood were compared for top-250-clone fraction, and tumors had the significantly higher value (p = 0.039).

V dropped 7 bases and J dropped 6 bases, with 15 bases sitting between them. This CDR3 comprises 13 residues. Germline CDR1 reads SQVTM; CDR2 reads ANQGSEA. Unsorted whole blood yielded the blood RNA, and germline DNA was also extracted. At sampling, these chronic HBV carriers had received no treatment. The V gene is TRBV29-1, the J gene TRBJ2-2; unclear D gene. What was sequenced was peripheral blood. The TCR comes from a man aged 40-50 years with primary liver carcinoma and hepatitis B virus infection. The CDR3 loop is CSAQGEFSGELFF. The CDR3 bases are TGCAGCGCCCAAGGCGAGTTCTCCGGGGAGCTGTTTTTT.